This T cell receptor (beta chain) appears in the sequencing data of a study of blood T cell repertoires in COVID-19. Study at large: Italy, Spain and the United States were the sources of the convalescent and acute COVID-19 samples.

Participants came from about two dozen US areas, aged roughly 18 to 89 years. Participants' own reports of clinical history determined their cohort assignment. Symptom resolution, clearance, or two negative PCRs marked the recovered donors of Cohort 3. Profiling relied on immunoSEQ multiplex PCR, and the TCRdb table lists in-frame clones only, not all of them. The table records under 500,000 clones, around 91% of them present only once. Sequenced input: PBMCs or T cells enriched from blood (not recorded which). This TCR came from a young man who had recovered from COVID-19.

CDR3 coding DNA: TGCGCCAGCAGCTCGTTAAACAAAAGTACAGGGGCCACTAATGAAAAACTGTTTTTT. It encodes CASSSLNKSTGATNEKLFF. The chain couples TRBV5-1 to TRBJ1-4, with 7 bases that match TRBD1. With 3 bases clipped from V and 2 bases from J, the junction kept 16 bases outside the gene matches. CDR3 length: 19 amino acids. CDR1 is SGHRS, CDR2 YFSETQ, per germline.